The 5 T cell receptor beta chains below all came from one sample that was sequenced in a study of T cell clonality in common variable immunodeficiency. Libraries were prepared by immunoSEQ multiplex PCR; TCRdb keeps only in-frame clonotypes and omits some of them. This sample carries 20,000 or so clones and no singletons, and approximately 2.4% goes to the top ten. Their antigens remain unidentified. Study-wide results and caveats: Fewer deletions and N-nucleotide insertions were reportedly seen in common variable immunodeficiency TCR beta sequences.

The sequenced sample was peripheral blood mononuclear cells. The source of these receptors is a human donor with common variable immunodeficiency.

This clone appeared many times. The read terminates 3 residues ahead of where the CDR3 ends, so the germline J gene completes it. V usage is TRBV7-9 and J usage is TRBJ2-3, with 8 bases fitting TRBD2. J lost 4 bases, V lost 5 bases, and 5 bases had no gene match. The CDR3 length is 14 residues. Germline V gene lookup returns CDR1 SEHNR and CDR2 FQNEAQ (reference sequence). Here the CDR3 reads CASSQREPSDTQYF. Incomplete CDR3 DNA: TGTGCCAGCAGCCAGCGGGAGCCCTCAGATACG.

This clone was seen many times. The CDR3 bases that were read are TGTGCCAGCAGTTACCGGGGGACTACAGATACG. It translates to CASSYRGTTDT. The entire CDR3 sequence reads CASSYRGTTDTQYF. The chain carries TRBV6-2 or TRBV6-3 and TRBJ2-3; D is perhaps TRBD2 (6 bases). With the read ending 3 residues before the CDR3 end, the germline J gene is used to fill in that end. CDR1 and CDR2 from the germline V gene are MNHEY and SVGEGT. V was cut by 2 bases and J by 3 bases, with 9 bases left in between. The CDR3 loop spans 14 amino acids.

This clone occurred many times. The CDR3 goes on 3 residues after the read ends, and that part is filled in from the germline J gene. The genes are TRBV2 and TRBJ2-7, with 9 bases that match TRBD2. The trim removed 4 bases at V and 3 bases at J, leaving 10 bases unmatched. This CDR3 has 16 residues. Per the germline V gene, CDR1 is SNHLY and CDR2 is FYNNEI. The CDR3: CASSARLAELGYEQYF. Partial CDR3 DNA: TGTGCCAGCAGTGCCAGACTAGCGGAATTAGGCTACGAG.

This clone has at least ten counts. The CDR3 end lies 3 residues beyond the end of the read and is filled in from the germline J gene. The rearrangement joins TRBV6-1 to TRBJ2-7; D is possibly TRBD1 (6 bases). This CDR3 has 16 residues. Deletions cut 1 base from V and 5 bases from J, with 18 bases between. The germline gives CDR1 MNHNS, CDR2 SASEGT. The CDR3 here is CASSEVQGIEGDEQYF. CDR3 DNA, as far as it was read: TGTGCCAGCAGTGAAGTTCAGGGGATAGAGGGGGACGAG.

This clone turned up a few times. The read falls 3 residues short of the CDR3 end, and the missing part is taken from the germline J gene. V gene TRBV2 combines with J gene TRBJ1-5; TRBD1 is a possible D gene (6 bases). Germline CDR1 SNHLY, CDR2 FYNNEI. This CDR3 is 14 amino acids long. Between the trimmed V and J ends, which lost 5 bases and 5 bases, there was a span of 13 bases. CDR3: CASSRQAGDQPQHF. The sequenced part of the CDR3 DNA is TGTGCCAGCAGTCGACAGGCTGGGGATCAGCCC.